This TCR beta chain was recovered during a study of blood T cell repertoires in COVID-19. Study summary: Acute and convalescent COVID-19 samples came from the United States, Italy and Spain. T cells, B-cell-depleted T cells, or PBMCs provided the cDNA or gDNA that served as material.

As originally analysed: Estimation of nucleated cell counts was performed using reference gene primer amplification. Profiling relied on immunoSEQ multiplex PCR, and the TCRdb table lists in-frame clones only, not all of them. V, J and clone size reflect that table, while D and trimming were determined from the DNA. The table has approximately 50,000 clones, 90% seen once. This clone has just one count. CDR3 size: 14 residues. CDR1 is MNHEY, CDR2 SVGEGT, per germline. Trimming pared 5 bases from V and 3 bases from J, leaving 11 bases between. Sequencing used peripheral blood. The chain employs TRBV6-2 or TRBV6-3 and TRBJ1-5; unclear D gene. This sequence was found in a human donor in a cohort sampled during active COVID-19. CDR3 nucleotides: TGTGCCAGCAGTCCCGTAACAGTCAATCAGCCCCAGCATTTT. Translating gives CASSPVTVNQPQHF.